This entry features one TCR beta chain sequence. TCRdb reprocessed the 5' RACE reads, with one entry per CDR3 protein and no DNA. Its table records around 210,000 distinct CDR3 sequences. This specimen comes from a study of monozygotic twins with inflammatory bowel disease. This CDR3 has 15 residues. Germline lookup yields CDR1 MNHEY and CDR2 SVGEGT. This receptor was taken from a human donor with ulcerative colitis or Crohn's disease, or a healthy co-twin of an affected twin (not recorded which). This chain joins TRBV6-2 or TRBV6-3 and TRBJ2-7; there is no DNA to check the TCRdb D call of TRBD1. Sequencing was performed on blood. The CDR3 loop reads CASSYSTGGRYEQYF.